Sequencing of this T cell receptor (beta chain) was carried out in a study of CXCR3-negative and CXCR3-positive naive CD8 T cells. General study points: TRBV-TRBJ usage was similar across naive CXCR3 subsets but distinct in memory cells. More hydrophobic TRB CDR3s occurred in CXCR3-positive than in CXCR3-negative naive cells. Both naive subsets showed comparably high diversity, and memory CD8+ cells showed much lower diversity. Partly lower CXCR3 expression followed cryopreservation, and most assays relied on fresh PBMCs.

The CDR3 has 16 amino acids. Germline CDR1 reads MDHEN; CDR2 reads SYDVKM. To note about this clonotype: What it binds is not known.

Researchers prepared the TRB cDNA libraries using 5' RACE with UMI labels. TCRdb processed the 5' RACE reads again and assigns one entry to each CDR3 protein, with no DNA. This sample's table has about 130,000 distinct CDR3 sequences. The receptor was isolated from a human donor in good health. Some clones in this sample may be carry-over from other donors' samples. Sequenced material: naive CXCR3- CD8+ T cells from blood. The subset here: CD45RO-CCR7+CD27+CD95- naive CD8+ T cells lacking CXCR3 (TNR3-). The chain joins TRBV28 to TRBJ1-5; without DNA, the TCRdb call of TRBD1 cannot be checked. The CDR3: CASRADRDSLNQPQHF.